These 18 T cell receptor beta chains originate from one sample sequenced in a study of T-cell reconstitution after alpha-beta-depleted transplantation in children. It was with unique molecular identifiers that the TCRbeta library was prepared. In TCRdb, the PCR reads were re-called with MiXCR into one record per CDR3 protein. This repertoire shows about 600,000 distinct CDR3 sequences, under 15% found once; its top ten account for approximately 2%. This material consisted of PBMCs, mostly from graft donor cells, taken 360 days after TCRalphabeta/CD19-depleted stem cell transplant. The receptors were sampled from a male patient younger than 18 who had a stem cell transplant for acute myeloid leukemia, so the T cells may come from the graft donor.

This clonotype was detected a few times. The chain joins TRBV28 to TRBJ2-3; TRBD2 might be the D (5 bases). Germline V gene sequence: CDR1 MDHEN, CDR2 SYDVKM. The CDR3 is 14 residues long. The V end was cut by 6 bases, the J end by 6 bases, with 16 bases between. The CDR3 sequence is CASRRTVASDTQYF. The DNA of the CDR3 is TGTGCCAGCAGACGGACTGTCGCCTCGGATACGCAGTATTTT.

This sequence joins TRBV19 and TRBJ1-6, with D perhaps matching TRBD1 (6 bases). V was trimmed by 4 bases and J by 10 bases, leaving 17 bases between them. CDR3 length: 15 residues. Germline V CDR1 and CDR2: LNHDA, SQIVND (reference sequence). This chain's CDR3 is CASSNGGRVESPLHF. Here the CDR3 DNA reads TGTGCCAGTAGTAATGGGGGCAGAGTGGAATCACCCCTCCACTTT.

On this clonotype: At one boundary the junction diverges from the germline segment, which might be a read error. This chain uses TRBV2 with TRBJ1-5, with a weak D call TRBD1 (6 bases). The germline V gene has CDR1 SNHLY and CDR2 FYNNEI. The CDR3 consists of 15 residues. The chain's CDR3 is CASTEDGGGNQSQHF. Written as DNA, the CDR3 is TGTGCCAGCACCGAGGACGGCGGGGGCAATCAGTCCCAGCATTTT.

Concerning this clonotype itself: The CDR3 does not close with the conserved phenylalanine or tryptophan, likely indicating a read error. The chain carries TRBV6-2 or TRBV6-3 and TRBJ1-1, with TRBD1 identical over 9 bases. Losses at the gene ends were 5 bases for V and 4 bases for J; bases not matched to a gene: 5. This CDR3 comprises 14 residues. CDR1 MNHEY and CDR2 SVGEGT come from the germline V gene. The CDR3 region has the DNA TGTGCCAGCAGTATCGGGACAGGGCGCACTGAAGCTTTCTAT. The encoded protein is CASSIGTGRTEAFY.

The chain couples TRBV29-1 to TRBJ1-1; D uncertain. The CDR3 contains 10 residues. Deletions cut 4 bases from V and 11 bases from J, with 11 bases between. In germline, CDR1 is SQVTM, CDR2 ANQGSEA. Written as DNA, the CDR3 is TGCAGCGTTGGTGCGCCCGAGGCTTTCTTT. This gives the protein CSVGAPEAFF.

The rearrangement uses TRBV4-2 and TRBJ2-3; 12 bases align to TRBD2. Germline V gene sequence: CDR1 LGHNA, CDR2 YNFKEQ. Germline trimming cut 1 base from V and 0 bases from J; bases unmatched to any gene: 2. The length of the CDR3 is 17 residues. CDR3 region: CASSQGTSGVSTDTQYF. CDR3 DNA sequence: TGTGCCAGCAGCCAAGGGACTAGCGGGGTCAGCACAGATACGCAGTATTTT.

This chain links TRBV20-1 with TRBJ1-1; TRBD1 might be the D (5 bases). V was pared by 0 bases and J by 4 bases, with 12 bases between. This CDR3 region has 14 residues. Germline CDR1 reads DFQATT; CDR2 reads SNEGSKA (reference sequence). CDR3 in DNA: TGCAGTGCTAGAGATGCCGGGGCCGGCACTGAAGCTTTCTTT. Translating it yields CSARDAGAGTEAFF.

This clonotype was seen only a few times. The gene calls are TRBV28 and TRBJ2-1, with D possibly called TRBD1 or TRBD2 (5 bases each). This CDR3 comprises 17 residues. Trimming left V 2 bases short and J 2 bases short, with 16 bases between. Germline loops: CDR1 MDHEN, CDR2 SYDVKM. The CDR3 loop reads CASSLRDRGGPYNEQFF. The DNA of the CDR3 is TGTGCCAGCAGTTTAAGGGATCGGGGCGGGCCCTACAATGAGCAGTTCTTC.

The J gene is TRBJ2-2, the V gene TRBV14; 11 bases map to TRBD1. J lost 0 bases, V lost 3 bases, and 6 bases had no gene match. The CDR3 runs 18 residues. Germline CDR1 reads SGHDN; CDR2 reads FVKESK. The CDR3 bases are TGTGCCAGCAGCCAGTGGACAGGGGGCTTCGCGAACACCGGGGAGCTGTTTTTT. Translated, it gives CASSQWTGGFANTGELFF. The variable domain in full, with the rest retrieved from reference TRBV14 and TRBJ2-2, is EAGVTQFPSHSVIEKGQTVTLRCDPISGHDNLYWYRRVMGKEIKFLLHFVKESKQDESGMPNNRFLAERTGGTYSTLKVQPAELEDSGVYFCASSQWTGGFANTGELFFGEGSRLTVL.

The DNA for the CDR3 is TGCAGTGCTAGAGACCCACTAGCGGGGATCAAGACAGATACGCAGTATTTT. Protein sequence: CSARDPLAGIKTDTQYF. V gene TRBV20-1 combines with J gene TRBJ2-3; 10 positions agree with TRBD2. The CDR3 runs 17 residues. Germline loops: CDR1 DFQATT, CDR2 SNEGSKA (reference sequence). V trimming: 0 bases; J trimming: 3 bases; junction bases outside the gene matches: 9.

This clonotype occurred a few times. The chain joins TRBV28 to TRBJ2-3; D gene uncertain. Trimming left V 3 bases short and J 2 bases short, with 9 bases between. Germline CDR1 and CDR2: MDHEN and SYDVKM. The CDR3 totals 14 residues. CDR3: CASSFRTATDTQYF. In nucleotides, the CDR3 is TGTGCCAGCAGTTTCCGGACGGCCACAGATACGCAGTATTTT.

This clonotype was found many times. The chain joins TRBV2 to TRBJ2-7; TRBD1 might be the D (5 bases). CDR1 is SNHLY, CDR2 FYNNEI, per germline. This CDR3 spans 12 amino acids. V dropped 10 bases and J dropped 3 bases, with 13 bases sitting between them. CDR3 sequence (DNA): TGTGCCACCCGGGTTAGGGGCTACGAGCAGTACTTC. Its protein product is CATRVRGYEQYF.

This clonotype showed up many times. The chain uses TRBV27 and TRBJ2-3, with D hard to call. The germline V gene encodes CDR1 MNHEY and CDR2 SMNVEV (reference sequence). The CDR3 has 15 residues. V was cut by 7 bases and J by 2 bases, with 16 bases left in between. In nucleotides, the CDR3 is TGTGCCAGCACCACTGACCGACGTATCACAGATACGCAGTATTTT. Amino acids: CASTTDRRITDTQYF.

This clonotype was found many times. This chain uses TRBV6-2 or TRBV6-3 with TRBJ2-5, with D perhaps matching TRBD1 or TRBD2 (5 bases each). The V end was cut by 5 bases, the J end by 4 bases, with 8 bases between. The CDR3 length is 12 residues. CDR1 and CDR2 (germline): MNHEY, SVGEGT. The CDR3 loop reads CASSRDLETQYF. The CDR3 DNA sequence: TGTGCCAGCAGTCGGGACCTAGAGACCCAGTACTTC.

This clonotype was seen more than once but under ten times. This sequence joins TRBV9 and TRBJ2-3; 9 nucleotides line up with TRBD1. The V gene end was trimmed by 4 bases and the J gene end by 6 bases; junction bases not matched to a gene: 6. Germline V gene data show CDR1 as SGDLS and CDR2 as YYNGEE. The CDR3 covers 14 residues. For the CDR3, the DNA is TGTGCCAGCAGCTCTTGGGACAGGGTGGATACGCAGTATTTT. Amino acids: CASSSWDRVDTQYF.

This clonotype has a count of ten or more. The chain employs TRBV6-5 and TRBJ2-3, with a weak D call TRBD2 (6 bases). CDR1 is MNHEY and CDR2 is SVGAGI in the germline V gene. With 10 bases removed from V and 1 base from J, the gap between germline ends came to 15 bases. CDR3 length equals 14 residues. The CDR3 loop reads CAIKGPSGTDTQYF. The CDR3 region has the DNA TGTGCCATAAAGGGACCTAGCGGCACAGATACGCAGTATTTT.

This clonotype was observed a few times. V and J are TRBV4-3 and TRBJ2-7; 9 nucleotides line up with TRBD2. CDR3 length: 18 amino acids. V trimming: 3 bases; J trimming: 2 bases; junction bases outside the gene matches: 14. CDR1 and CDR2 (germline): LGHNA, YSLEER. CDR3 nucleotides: TGCGCCAGCAGCCAGTTCTCGTCGGGACTAGCCCAGCCCTACGAGCAGTACTTC. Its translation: CASSQFSSGLAQPYEQYF.

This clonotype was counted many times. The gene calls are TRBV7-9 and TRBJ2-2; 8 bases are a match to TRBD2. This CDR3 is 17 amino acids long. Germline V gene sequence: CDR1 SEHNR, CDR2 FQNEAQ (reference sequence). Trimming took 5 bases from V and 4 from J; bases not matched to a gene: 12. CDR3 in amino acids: CASSVLPGTSPTGELFF. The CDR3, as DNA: TGTGCCAGCAGCGTACTTCCCGGGACTAGTCCCACCGGGGAGCTGTTTTTT.